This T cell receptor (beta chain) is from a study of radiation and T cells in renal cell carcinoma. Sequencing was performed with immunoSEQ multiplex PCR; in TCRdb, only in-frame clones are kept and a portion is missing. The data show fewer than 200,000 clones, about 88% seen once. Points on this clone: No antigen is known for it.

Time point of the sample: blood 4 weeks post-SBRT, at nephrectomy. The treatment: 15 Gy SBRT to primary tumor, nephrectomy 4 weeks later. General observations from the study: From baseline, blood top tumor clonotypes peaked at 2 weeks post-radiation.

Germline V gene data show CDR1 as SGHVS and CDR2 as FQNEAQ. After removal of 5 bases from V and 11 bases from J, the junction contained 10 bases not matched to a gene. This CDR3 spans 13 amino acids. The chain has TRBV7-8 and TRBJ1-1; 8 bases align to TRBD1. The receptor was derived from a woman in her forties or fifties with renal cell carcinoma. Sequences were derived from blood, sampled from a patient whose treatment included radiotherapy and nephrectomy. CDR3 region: CASSPTPTGGAFF. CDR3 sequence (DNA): TGTGCCAGCAGCCCAACCCCTACAGGGGGTGCTTTCTTT.